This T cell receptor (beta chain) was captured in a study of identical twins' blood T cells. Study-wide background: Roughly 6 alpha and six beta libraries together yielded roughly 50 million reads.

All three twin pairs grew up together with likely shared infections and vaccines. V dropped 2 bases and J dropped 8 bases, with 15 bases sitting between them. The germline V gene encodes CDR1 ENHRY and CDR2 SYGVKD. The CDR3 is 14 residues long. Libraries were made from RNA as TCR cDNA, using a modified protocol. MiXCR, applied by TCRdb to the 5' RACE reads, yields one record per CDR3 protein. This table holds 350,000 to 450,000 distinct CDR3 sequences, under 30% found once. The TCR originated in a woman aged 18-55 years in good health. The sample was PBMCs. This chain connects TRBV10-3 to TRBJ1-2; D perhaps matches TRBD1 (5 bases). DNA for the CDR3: TGTGCCATCAGTGAGCCAGCAATTAGGGGAGGCTACACCTTC. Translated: CAISEPAIRGGYTF.